This T cell receptor beta chain was profiled in a study of neurological immune-mediated disorders. Study-wide results and limits: Expanded clones shared no CDR3 amino acid sequences across subjects, suggesting private repertoires in all groups. HTLV-1-associated myelopathy ranked highest for TCR clonal expansion and multiple sclerosis lowest, beneath healthy controls.

This clonotype was seen repeatedly, ten times or more. The antigen is unknown. Per sequencing run, 15-18 subjects together gave over 170 million TCR-beta sequences. Using its own MiXCR run on the 5' RACE reads, TCRdb lists one record per CDR3 protein. The data contain 25,000 to 35,000 distinct CDR3 sequences, about a sixth of them singletons. Germline V CDR1 and CDR2: DFQATT, SNEGSKA (reference sequence). This CDR3 region has 15 residues. V was pared by 6 bases and J by 1 base, with 17 bases between. Time point reported: technical triplicate 3. Sorted libraries came from 1 million CD4+ or CD8+ T cells. What was sequenced was CD4+ T cells from blood. The chain combines TRBV20-1 with TRBJ2-3, with D perhaps TRBD2 (7 bases). The source is a female donor with HTLV-1-associated myelopathy (HAM/TSP). The CDR3 protein is CSATSGGPRTDTQYF. CDR3 bases: TGCAGTGCCACGTCGGGGGGCCCCCGCACAGATACGCAGTATTTT.